The clone carrying this T cell receptor (beta chain) was seen a few times. CDR1 is SGHVS and CDR2 is FNYEAQ in the germline V gene. Deletions cut 1 base from V and 0 bases from J, with 12 bases between. CDR3 length: 16 residues. TCRdb processed the 5' RACE reads anew with MiXCR; each CDR3 protein has one entry. Here the sample spans 550,000 to 800,000 distinct CDR3 sequences, 7.1% being singletons. The sample originates from a study of identical twins. In addition, the sample was reused for a study of yellow fever vaccine responses in identical twins.

Input material: PBMCs. The chain joins TRBV7-6 to TRBJ1-1; D uncertain. The receptor comes from a woman under 30 in good health. The CDR3 loop reads CASSLDLKRVNTEAFF. The CDR3 DNA follows: TGTGCCAGCAGCTTAGACCTCAAACGGGTGAACACTGAAGCTTTCTTT.